The 5 T cell receptor beta chains in this list originate from one sample, sequenced in a study of beta chain features in type 1 diabetes. Isolated RNA was reverse transcribed in full, so expressed TCRB transcripts were sequenced. Clones were read by immunoSEQ multiplex PCR, and TCRdb kept only the in-frame ones, dropping some. This sample has approximately 380,000 clones, with roughly 16% found just once. The sequencing sample was made of naive CD4+ T cells from blood. These receptors were collected from a woman aged 18-30 years in good health.

This clone has only a few counts. The CDR3 sequence: CSVGTGMVVGREQYF. DNA of the CDR3: TGCAGCGTTGGAACGGGAATGGTTGTAGGGAGGGAGCAGTACTTC. This chain joins TRBV29-1 and TRBJ2-7; maybe TRBD2 (6 bases). This CDR3 has 15 residues. Trimming removed 4 bases from V and 7 bases from J, with 23 bases in between. Germline V gives CDR1 SQVTM, CDR2 ANQGSEA.

This clone was seen a handful of times. This sequence joins TRBV2 and TRBJ1-1; 9 nucleotides line up with TRBD1. Trimming cost V 5 bases and J 2 bases; bases outside gene matches: 6. The CDR3 consists of 15 residues. In germline, CDR1 is SNHLY, CDR2 FYNNEI. For the CDR3, the DNA is TGTGCCAGCAGTTCCCGGGACAGGGTAAACACTGAAGCTTTCTTT. Its translation is CASSSRDRVNTEAFF.

V gene TRBV7-9 combines with J gene TRBJ2-1, with 8 bases aligning to TRBD2. After removal of 3 bases from V and 5 bases from J, the junction contained 15 bases not matched to a gene. CDR1 SEHNR and CDR2 FQNEAQ come from the germline V gene (reference sequence). This CDR3 spans 18 amino acids. CDR3 residues: CASSFRRFPSGRNNEQFF. The CDR3 DNA is TGTGCCAGCAGCTTTAGACGGTTCCCCAGCGGGAGAAACAATGAGCAGTTCTTC.

The sample holds a few counts of this clone. The V gene is TRBV28, the J gene TRBJ2-3, with 9 bases lining up with TRBD1. This CDR3 is built from 15 residues. Germline V gene data show CDR1 as MDHEN and CDR2 as SYDVKM. Trimming cost V 3 bases and J 3 bases; bases outside gene matches: 4. Here the CDR3 DNA reads TGTGCCAGCAGTTTCTCCGGGACAGGGACAGATACGCAGTATTTT. It is translated as CASSFSGTGTDTQYF. The full variable domain, its missing parts supplied by reference TRBV28 and TRBJ2-3, is DVKVTQSSRYLVKRTGEKVFLECVQDMDHENMFWYRQDPGLGLRLIYFSYDVKMKEKGDIPEGYSVSREKKERFSLILESASTNQTSMYLCASSFSGTGTDTQYFGPGTRLTVL.

This clone turned up a few times. The chain links TRBV28 to TRBJ2-7, with TRBD2 matching over 10 bases. Germline V gene lookup returns CDR1 MDHEN and CDR2 SYDVKM. J gave up 5 bases and V 1 base, and 5 bases lay outside the gene matches. This CDR3 region has 15 residues. The CDR3 spells CASSLSTLAGDEQYF. The CDR3 bases are TGTGCCAGCAGTTTATCGACGCTAGCGGGAGACGAGCAGTACTTC.